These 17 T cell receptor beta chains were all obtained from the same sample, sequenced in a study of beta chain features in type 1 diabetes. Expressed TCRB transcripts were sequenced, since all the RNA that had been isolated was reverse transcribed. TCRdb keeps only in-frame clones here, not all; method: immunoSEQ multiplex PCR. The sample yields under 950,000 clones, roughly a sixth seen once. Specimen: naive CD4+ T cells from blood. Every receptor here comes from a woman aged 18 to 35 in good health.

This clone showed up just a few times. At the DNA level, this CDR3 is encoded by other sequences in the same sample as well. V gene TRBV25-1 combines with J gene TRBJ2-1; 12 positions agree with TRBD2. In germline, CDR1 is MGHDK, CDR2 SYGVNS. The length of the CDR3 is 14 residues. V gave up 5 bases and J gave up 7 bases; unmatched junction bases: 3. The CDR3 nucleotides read TGTGCCAGCAGTCTAGCGGGAGGGGGGAATGAGCAGTTCTTC. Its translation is CASSLAGGGNEQFF. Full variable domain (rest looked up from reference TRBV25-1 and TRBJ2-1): EADIYQTPRYLVIGTGKKITLECSQTMGHDKMYWYQQDPGMELHLIHYSYGVNSTEKGDLSSESTVSRIRTEHFPLTLESARPSHTSQYLCASSLAGGGNEQFFGPGTRLTVL.

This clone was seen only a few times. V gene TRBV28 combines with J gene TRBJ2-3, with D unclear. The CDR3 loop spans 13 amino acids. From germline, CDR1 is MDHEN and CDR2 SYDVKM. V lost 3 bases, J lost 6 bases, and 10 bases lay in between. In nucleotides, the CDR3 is TGTGCCAGCAGTTTGGACGAACACGATACGCAGTATTTT. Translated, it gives CASSLDEHDTQYF.

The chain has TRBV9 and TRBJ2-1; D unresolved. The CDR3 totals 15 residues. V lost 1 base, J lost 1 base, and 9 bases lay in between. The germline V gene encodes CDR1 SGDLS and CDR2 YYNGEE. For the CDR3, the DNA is TGTGCCAGCAGCGTACTTTCAGTTTCCTACAATGAGCAGTTCTTC. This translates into CASSVLSVSYNEQFF. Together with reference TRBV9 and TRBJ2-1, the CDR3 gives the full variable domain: DSGVTQTPKHLITATGQRVTLRCSPRSGDLSVYWYQQSLDQGLQFLIQYYNGEERAKGNILERFSAQQFPDLHSELNLSSLELGDSALYFCASSVLSVSYNEQFFGPGTRLTVL.

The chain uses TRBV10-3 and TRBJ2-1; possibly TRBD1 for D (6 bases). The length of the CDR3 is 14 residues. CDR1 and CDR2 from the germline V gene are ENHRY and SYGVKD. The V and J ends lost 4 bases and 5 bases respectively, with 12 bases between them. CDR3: CAISGRDTHNEQFF. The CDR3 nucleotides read TGTGCCATCAGTGGCCGGGACACCCACAATGAGCAGTTCTTC.

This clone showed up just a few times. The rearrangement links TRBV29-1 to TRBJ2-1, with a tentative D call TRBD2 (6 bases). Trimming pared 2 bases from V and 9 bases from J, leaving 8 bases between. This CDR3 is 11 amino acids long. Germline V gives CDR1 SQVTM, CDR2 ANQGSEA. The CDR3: CSVERGGEQFF. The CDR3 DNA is TGCAGCGTTGAAAGGGGAGGTGAGCAGTTCTTC.

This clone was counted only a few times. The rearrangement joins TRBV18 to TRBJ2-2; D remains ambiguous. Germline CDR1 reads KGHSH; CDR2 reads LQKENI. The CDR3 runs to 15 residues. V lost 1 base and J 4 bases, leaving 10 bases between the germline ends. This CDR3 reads CASSPQSSSTGELFF. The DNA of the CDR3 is TGTGCCAGCTCACCACAGTCTTCGAGCACCGGGGAGCTGTTTTTT.

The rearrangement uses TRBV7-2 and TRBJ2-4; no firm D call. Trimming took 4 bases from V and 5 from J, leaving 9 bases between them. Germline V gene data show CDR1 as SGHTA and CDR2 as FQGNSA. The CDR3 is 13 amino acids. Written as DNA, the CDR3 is TGTGCCAGCAGCTCCGCCAGCCAAAACATTCAGTACTTC. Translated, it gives CASSSASQNIQYF.

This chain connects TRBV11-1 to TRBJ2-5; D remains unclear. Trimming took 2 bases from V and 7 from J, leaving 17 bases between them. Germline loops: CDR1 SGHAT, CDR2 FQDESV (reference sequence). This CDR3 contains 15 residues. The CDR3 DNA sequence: TGTGCCAGCAGCTTATCGTTCCAGCGCCCAGGGACCCAGTACTTC. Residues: CASSLSFQRPGTQYF.

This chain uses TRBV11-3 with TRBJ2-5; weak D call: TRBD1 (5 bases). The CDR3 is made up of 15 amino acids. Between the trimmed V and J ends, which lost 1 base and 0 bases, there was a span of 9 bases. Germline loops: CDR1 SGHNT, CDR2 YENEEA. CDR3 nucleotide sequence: TGTGCCAGCAGCTTAGGCTGGGGCAACCAAGAGACCCAGTACTTC. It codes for CASSLGWGNQETQYF.

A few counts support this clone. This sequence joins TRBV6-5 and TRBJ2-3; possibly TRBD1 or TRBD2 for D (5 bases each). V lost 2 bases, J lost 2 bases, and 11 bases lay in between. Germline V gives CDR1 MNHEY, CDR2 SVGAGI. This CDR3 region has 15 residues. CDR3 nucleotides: TGTGCCAGCAGTTACGGGACCACGTTCACAGATACGCAGTATTTT. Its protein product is CASSYGTTFTDTQYF.

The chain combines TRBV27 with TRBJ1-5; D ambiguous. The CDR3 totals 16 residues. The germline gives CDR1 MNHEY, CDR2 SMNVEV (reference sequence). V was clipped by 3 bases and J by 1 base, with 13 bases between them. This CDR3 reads CASSFRAGLSNQPQHF. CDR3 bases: TGTGCCAGCAGTTTTAGGGCCGGGTTGAGCAATCAGCCCCAGCATTTT.

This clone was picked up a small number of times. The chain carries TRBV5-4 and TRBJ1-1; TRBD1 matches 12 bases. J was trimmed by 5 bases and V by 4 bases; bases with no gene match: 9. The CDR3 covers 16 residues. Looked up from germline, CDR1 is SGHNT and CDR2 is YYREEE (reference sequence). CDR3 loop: CASSAGQGARWTEAFF. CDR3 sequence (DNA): TGTGCCAGCAGCGCGGGACAGGGGGCGCGGTGGACTGAAGCTTTCTTT. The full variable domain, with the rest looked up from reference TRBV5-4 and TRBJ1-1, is ETGVTQSPTHLIKTRGQQVTLRCSSQSGHNTVSWYQQALGQGPQFIFQYYREEENGRGNFPPRFSGLQFPNYSSELNVNALELDDSALYLCASSAGQGARWTEAFFGQGTRLTVV.

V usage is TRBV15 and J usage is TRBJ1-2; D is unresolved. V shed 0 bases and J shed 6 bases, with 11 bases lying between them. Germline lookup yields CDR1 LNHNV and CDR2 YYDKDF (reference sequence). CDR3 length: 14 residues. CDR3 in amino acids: CATSRDGSFDGYTF. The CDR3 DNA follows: TGTGCCACCAGCAGAGACGGGAGTTTCGATGGCTACACCTTC. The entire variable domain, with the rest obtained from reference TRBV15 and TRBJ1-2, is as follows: DAMVIQNPRYQVTQFGKPVTLSCSQTLNHNVMYWYQQKSSQAPKLLFHYYDKDFNNEADTPDNFQSRRPNTSFCFLDIRSPGLGDTAMYLCATSRDGSFDGYTFGSGTRLTVV.

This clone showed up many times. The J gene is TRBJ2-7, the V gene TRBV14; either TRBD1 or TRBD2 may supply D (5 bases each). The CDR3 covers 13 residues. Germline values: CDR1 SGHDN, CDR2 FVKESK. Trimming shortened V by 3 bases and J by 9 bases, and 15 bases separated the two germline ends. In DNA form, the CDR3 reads TGTGCCAGCAGCCACGGGGCCTTATCGTCGCAGTACTTC. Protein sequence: CASSHGALSSQYF.

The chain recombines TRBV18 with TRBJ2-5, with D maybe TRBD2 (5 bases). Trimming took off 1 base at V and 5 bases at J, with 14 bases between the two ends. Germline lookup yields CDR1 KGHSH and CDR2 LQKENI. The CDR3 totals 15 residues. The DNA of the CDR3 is TGTGCCAGCTCACCACGCGCAAACACTAGGGAGACCCAGTACTTC. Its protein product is CASSPRANTRETQYF.

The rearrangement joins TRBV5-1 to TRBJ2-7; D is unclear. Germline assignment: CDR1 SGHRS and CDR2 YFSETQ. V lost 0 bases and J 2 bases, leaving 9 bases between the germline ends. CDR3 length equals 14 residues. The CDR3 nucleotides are TGCGCCAGCAGCTTGGTTTGGAAGGCCTACGAGCAGTACTTC. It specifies CASSLVWKAYEQYF.

The CDR3 loop is CASTRTSGQSTGELFF. CDR3 DNA sequence: TGTGCCAGCACCCGCACATCGGGACAGAGCACCGGGGAGCTGTTTTTT. The chain is built from TRBV9 and TRBJ2-2, with 7 bases matching TRBD1. Germline V gene lookup returns CDR1 SGDLS and CDR2 YYNGEE. V lost 6 bases, J lost 4 bases, and 12 bases stayed unmatched. The CDR3 is 16 amino acids.